This T cell receptor beta chain was profiled in a study of cytomegalovirus exposure and HLA in healthy donors. Study observations and caveats: A later analysis linked a missense variant in DCLRE1C to the trimming of TCR beta V and J genes. Available immune exposure information covered CMV serostatus only. One cluster of highly shared sequence variants probably arose as a sequencing artifact. In a later analysis, parvovirus B19, influenza, CMV and Epstein-Barr virus appeared linked to several top co-occurrence clusters.

CDR3 length equals 14 residues. The germline gives CDR1 SGHRS, CDR2 YFSETQ. The PCR contained 60 Vbeta and 13 Jbeta primers. Method: immunoSEQ multiplex PCR; TCRdb's copy keeps in-frame clones and lacks some. This sample's table reports about 52,000 clones. With respect to this clone: Its antigen is as yet unknown.

Source material: PBMCs. The rearrangement uses TRBV5-1 and TRBJ2-5; 7 bases are a match to TRBD1. TRBJ2-7 matches the DNA end more closely, so the J call is doubtful. The sequence was collected from a woman in her sixties in good health and CMV-seropositive. The CDR3 DNA follows: TGCGCCAGCAGCTCACAGGGGACCTCCTACGAGCAGTACTTC. It yields the protein CASSSQGTSYEQYF.